Listed here are 32 T cell receptor beta chains from one sample, sequenced in a study of human T cells and chemical hapten exposure. TCRdb called the RACE reads again in MiXCR, with one record for every CDR3 protein. Here the sample spans over 70,000 distinct CDR3 sequences, approximately 15% being singletons. Documented time point: pre-sensitization, week 0. The treatment: therapeutic diphenylcyclopropenone sensitization with weekly scalp DPC. The sequenced sample was whole blood, obtained in connection with sensitization to the hapten diphenylcyclopropenone (DPC). All receptors come from a woman between 50 and 59 years old with alopecia areata. Some clones in this sample may be carry-over from other donors' samples.

This clonotype was observed a handful of times. The gene calls are TRBV21-1 and TRBJ1-1; whether TRBD1, the table's D call, matches the DNA was not checked. TRBV21-1 represents a pseudogene. This CDR3 spans 13 amino acids. The CDR3 nucleotides are TGTGCCAGCAGCACCCGGGAGAACACTGAAGCTTTCTTT. Translation gives CASSTRENTEAFF.

The chain couples TRBV18 to TRBJ1-4; no reliable D call. Germline CDR1 and CDR2: KGHSH and LQKENI. This CDR3 contains 15 residues. The V end lost 3 bases, the J end lost 8 bases, and 16 bases lay between the germline ends. This CDR3 is CASSPLKEGGEKLFF. The CDR3, as DNA: TGTGCCAGCTCACCTTTAAAGGAGGGTGGAGAAAAACTGTTTTTT.

V usage is TRBV20-1 and J usage is TRBJ1-2, with D tentatively TRBD1 (6 bases). Trimming left V 7 bases short and J 5 bases short, with 20 bases between. The CDR3 sequence is 14 residues long. The germline CDR1 and CDR2 sequences are DFQATT and SNEGSKA (reference sequence). In DNA form, the CDR3 reads TGCAGTGTTCGGACAGACTCCACTCTTTATGGCTACACCTTC. It specifies CSVRTDSTLYGYTF.

The sample holds many counts of this clonotype. The chain joins TRBV29-1 to TRBJ2-5; 11 positions match TRBD2. CDR1 is SQVTM, CDR2 ANQGSEA, per germline. The CDR3 runs 13 residues. After removal of 4 bases from V and 10 bases from J, the junction contained 8 bases not matched to a gene. CDR3 sequence: CSVGTSGLRDQYF. DNA of the CDR3: TGCAGCGTTGGGACTAGCGGGCTGAGGGACCAGTACTTC. The variable domain in full, with the rest retrieved from reference TRBV29-1 and TRBJ2-5, is SAVISQKPSRDICQRGTSLTIQCQVDSQVTMMFWYRQQPGQSLTLIATANQGSEATYESGFVIDKFPISRPNLTFSTLTVSNMSPEDSSIYLCSVGTSGLRDQYFGPGTRLLVL.

This chain joins TRBV6-1 and TRBJ2-1; 11 bases agree with TRBD2. V was pared by 4 bases and J by 4 bases, with 3 bases of the junction left unmatched. The CDR3 is 15 residues long. The germline gives CDR1 MNHNS, CDR2 SASEGT. Here the CDR3 DNA reads TGTGCCAGCAGTGCCCGGACTAGCGGGTACAATGAGCAGTTCTTC. It encodes CASSARTSGYNEQFF.

The J gene is TRBJ2-5, the V gene TRBV6-1, with D perhaps assigned TRBD1 or TRBD2 (5 bases each). V shed 7 bases and J shed 5 bases, with 11 bases lying between them. The CDR3 is made up of 12 amino acids. In germline, CDR1 is MNHNS, CDR2 SASEGT. CDR3 protein: CASNGAGETQYF. CDR3 DNA sequence: TGTGCCAGCAACGGGGCGGGCGAGACCCAGTACTTC.

In this sample, this clonotype turned up once. The junction and the germline gene differ at one end; a read error may be behind it. The chain carries TRBV4-3 and TRBJ1-2, with no clear D. Germline loops: CDR1 LGHNA, CDR2 YSLEER. The CDR3 runs 16 residues. CDR3 sequence: CVSSQVVKGSGYGYTF. The CDR3 region has the DNA TGCGTCAGCAGCCAAGTCGTTAAGGGCAGCGGCTATGGCTACACCTTC.

J is TRBJ2-2 and V is TRBV2, with D perhaps matching TRBD1 or TRBD2 (5 bases each). Per the germline V gene, CDR1 is SNHLY and CDR2 is FYNNEI. Trimming removed 6 bases from V and 4 bases from J, with 15 bases in between. The CDR3 length is 15 residues. In DNA form, the CDR3 reads TGTGCCAGCAGCAACCGGGACGCCCTCACCGGGGAGCTGTTTTTT. Its translation: CASSNRDALTGELFF.

This clonotype has a handful of counts. This chain links TRBV7-2 with TRBJ1-4; maybe TRBD1 (6 bases). V was clipped by 5 bases and J by 5 bases, with 12 bases between them. There are 14 residues in the CDR3. Germline CDR1 SGHTA, CDR2 FQGNSA. CDR3 coding DNA: TGTGCCAGCAGCGTACGGACAGAGAATGAAAAACTGTTTTTT. Amino acid sequence: CASSVRTENEKLFF.

In this sample, this clonotype turned up a few times. The chain couples TRBV6-6 to TRBJ2-7, with D perhaps TRBD1 or TRBD2 (6 bases each). CDR1 and CDR2 (germline): MNHNY, SVGAGI (reference sequence). This CDR3 is built from 16 residues. Trimming left V 0 bases short and J 9 bases short, with 21 bases between. In nucleotides, the CDR3 is TGTGCCAGCAGTTACTCGATCGGGGGCCAGGGAGAATTGCAGTACTTC. It is translated as CASSYSIGGQGELQYF.

V usage is TRBV20-1 and J usage is TRBJ2-7; 9 nucleotides agree with TRBD2. CDR1 and CDR2 from the germline V gene are DFQATT and SNEGSKA (reference sequence). The CDR3 length is 15 residues. The V segment lost 0 bases and the J segment 3 bases; nucleotides outside the gene matches: 6. CDR3 sequence: CSARDANSGGYEQYF. CDR3 nucleotide sequence: TGCAGTGCTAGAGATGCGAATAGCGGGGGCTACGAGCAGTACTTC.

This sequence joins TRBV7-6 and TRBJ2-2; D is undetermined. V lost 1 base and J lost 5, with 11 bases in between. CDR1 and CDR2 (germline): SGHVS, FNYEAQ. The CDR3 is 15 residues long. CDR3 nucleotide sequence: TGTGCCAGCAGCTTAGTTCTTAGTGCAACCGGGGAGCTGTTTTTT. Translation gives CASSLVLSATGELFF.

This clonotype was seen more than once but under ten times. The chain joins TRBV5-1 to TRBJ1-1; D is ambiguous. Looked up from germline, CDR1 is SGHRS and CDR2 is YFSETQ. The CDR3 is made up of 15 amino acids. V lost 0 bases and J lost 0, with 9 bases in between. The chain's CDR3 is CASSLELLMNTEAFF. Written as DNA, the CDR3 is TGCGCCAGCAGCTTGGAGCTCCTAATGAACACTGAAGCTTTCTTT.

In this sample, this clonotype turned up a few times. The V and J genes are TRBV10-3 and TRBJ2-7; no clear D gene. The germline V gene encodes CDR1 ENHRY and CDR2 SYGVKD. This CDR3 comprises 11 residues. The CDR3 sequence: CAVGRPYEQYF. The DNA of the CDR3 is TGTGCTGTTGGCCGACCCTACGAGCAGTACTTC.

The V gene is TRBV9, the J gene TRBJ2-7, with no clear D. The V end was cut by 0 bases, the J end by 0 bases, with 10 bases between. The germline gives CDR1 SGDLS, CDR2 YYNGEE. The CDR3 length is 15 residues. The CDR3 nucleotides are TGTGCCAGCAGCGTAGAGAAGGGTTACTCCTACGAGCAGTACTTC. Protein sequence: CASSVEKGYSYEQYF.

This clonotype has more than one count but fewer than ten. This sequence joins TRBV7-7 and TRBJ2-1; TRBD2 might be the D (6 bases). This CDR3 region has 13 residues. CDR1 is SSHAT and CDR2 is FNYEAQ in the germline V gene (reference sequence). The V and J ends lost 5 bases and 10 bases respectively, with 15 bases between them. The CDR3 here is CASSLQTSEEQFF. CDR3 nucleotides: TGTGCCAGCAGCCTACAGACTAGTGAGGAGCAGTTCTTC.

The CDR3 region is CASSYSGLAGGSNTQYF. In nucleotides, the CDR3 is TGTGCCAGCAGTTACTCGGGACTAGCGGGAGGCTCGAATACGCAGTATTTT. This chain links TRBV6-6 with TRBJ2-3; 15 bases agree with TRBD2. V was clipped by 0 bases and J by 7 bases; unmatched bases: 5. The CDR3 has 17 residues. Looked up from germline, CDR1 is MNHNY and CDR2 is SVGAGI (reference sequence).

Only a few counts were recorded for this clonotype. The V gene is TRBV11-2, the J gene TRBJ2-6, with unresolved D. This CDR3 is 17 amino acids long. Trimming pared 5 bases from V and 0 bases from J, leaving 14 bases between. CDR1 and CDR2 from the germline V gene are SGHAT and FQNNGV. The DNA of the CDR3 is TGTGCCAGCAGCCGATCAGCATCTAGCTCTGGGGCCAACGTCCTGACTTTC. It is translated as CASSRSASSSGANVLTF.

V and J are TRBV2 and TRBJ2-6; D is uncertain. The CDR3 is made up of 15 amino acids. V dropped 6 bases and J dropped 0 bases, with 9 bases sitting between them. The germline V gene encodes CDR1 SNHLY and CDR2 FYNNEI. Here the CDR3 DNA reads TGTGCCAGCAGCTACGTCTCCTCTGGGGCCAACGTCCTGACTTTC. It is translated as CASSYVSSGANVLTF.

This chain connects TRBV6-1 to TRBJ2-3; D ambiguous. The CDR3 is 14 residues long. Germline V gives CDR1 MNHNS, CDR2 SASEGT. The ends were cut back, 5 bases at V and 1 base at J, with 10 bases in the middle. CDR3 nucleotide sequence: TGTGCCAGCAGTCGTCAGTACCGCACAGATACGCAGTATTTT. Protein sequence: CASSRQYRTDTQYF.

This clonotype was seen a few times. The chain links TRBV6-1 to TRBJ2-2; D uncertain. CDR3 length equals 15 residues. V dropped 2 bases and J dropped 7 bases, with 14 bases sitting between them. Germline assignment: CDR1 MNHNS and CDR2 SASEGT. The CDR3, as DNA: TGTGCCAGCAGTGAATGGTTGCCATCGGGCGGGGAGCTGTTTTTT. This gives the protein CASSEWLPSGGELFF.

This clonotype was observed at least ten times. The CDR3, as DNA: TGCGCCAGCAGCTTGGAGGATTCACCCCTCCACTTT. Encoded protein: CASSLEDSPLHF. The V and J genes are TRBV5-1 and TRBJ1-6; D ambiguous. Germline V gene data show CDR1 as SGHRS and CDR2 as YFSETQ. The CDR3 has 12 amino acids. The germline V and J ends were trimmed by 0 bases and 8 bases, with 3 bases remaining between them.

The table lists this clonotype with many counts. This sequence joins TRBV20-1 and TRBJ2-1, with 11 bases that match TRBD2. Per germline, CDR1 DFQATT and CDR2 SNEGSKA (reference sequence). The CDR3 sequence is 16 residues long. The junction had 13 bases not matched to a gene; V was cut back by 6 bases and J by 6 bases. In DNA, the CDR3 is TGCAGTGCGACCCTTAATAGCGGGAGGGTTGGCAATGAGCAGTTCTTC. Amino acid sequence: CSATLNSGRVGNEQFF.

The CDR3 DNA reads as TGCAGTGCCAGGGGACAGGAGTTCTACGAGCAGTACTTC. Its translation: CSARGQEFYEQYF. The V call is TRBV20-1, the J call TRBJ2-7; 8 nucleotides match TRBD1. J was trimmed by 3 bases and V by 6 bases; bases with no gene match: 7. The CDR3 runs to 13 residues. Germline V lookup: CDR1 DFQATT, CDR2 SNEGSKA (reference sequence).

There are a few counts of this clonotype. The chain has TRBV9 and TRBJ2-7; 9 nucleotides align to TRBD2. This CDR3 spans 15 amino acids. Trimming at V came to 2 bases and at J to 5 bases, leaving 8 bases not matched to a gene. The germline CDR1 and CDR2 sequences are SGDLS and YYNGEE. The CDR3 here is CASSVKAGGSNEQYF. The DNA for the CDR3 is TGTGCCAGCAGCGTGAAAGCGGGAGGATCGAACGAGCAGTACTTC. Together with reference TRBV9 and TRBJ2-7, the CDR3 gives the full variable domain: DSGVTQTPKHLITATGQRVTLRCSPRSGDLSVYWYQQSLDQGLQFLIQYYNGEERAKGNILERFSAQQFPDLHSELNLSSLELGDSALYFCASSVKAGGSNEQYFGPGTRLTVT.

The chain carries TRBV6-2 or TRBV6-3 and TRBJ2-7; the match to TRBD2 covers 7 bases. Germline assignment: CDR1 MNHEY and CDR2 SVGEGT. The CDR3 spans 15 residues. With 0 bases clipped from V and 5 bases from J, the junction kept 7 bases outside the gene matches. CDR3 coding DNA: TGTGCCAGCAGTTACTCGATTGCGGGAGCCCACGAGCAGTACTTC. Translating it yields CASSYSIAGAHEQYF.

There are a few counts of this clonotype. This chain connects TRBV5-4 to TRBJ2-1; the D gene is possibly TRBD2 (5 bases). V was pared by 7 bases and J by 5 bases, with 22 bases between. Germline lookup yields CDR1 SGHNT and CDR2 YYREEE (reference sequence). The CDR3 extends over 16 amino acids. The CDR3 loop is CASGQVLQAANNEQFF. The CDR3 nucleotides read TGTGCCAGCGGCCAGGTCCTGCAAGCGGCCAACAATGAGCAGTTCTTC.

This clonotype was recorded a few times. The gene calls are TRBV7-2 and TRBJ2-3; D gene unclear. The CDR3 contains 13 residues. Trimming took 0 bases from V and 3 from J, leaving 4 bases between them. CDR1 is SGHTA, CDR2 FQGNSA, per germline. CDR3 sequence reads: CASSLARTDTQYF. CDR3 DNA sequence: TGTGCCAGCAGCTTAGCAAGGACAGATACGCAGTATTTT.

This clonotype showed up just a few times. The chain joins TRBV12-3 or TRBV12-4 to TRBJ1-5; D possibly corresponds to TRBD1 (5 bases). The V end was cut by 7 bases, the J end by 5 bases, with 12 bases between. CDR3 length equals 13 residues. CDR3 coding DNA: TGTGCCAGCACTAGGGACTTGTATCAGCCCCAGCATTTT. Residues: CASTRDLYQPQHF.

The chain has TRBV6-5 and TRBJ1-1; weak D call: TRBD1 (6 bases). There are 15 residues in the CDR3. The germline V gene has CDR1 MNHEY and CDR2 SVGAGI. Deletions cut 7 bases from V and 2 bases from J, with 17 bases between. CDR3 bases: TGTGCCAGCACTTTGGACAGCCGGGCTAACACTGAAGCTTTCTTT. Encoded protein: CASTLDSRANTEAFF.

The V and J genes are TRBV7-2 and TRBJ1-1; D unclear. The ends were cut back, 5 bases at V and 3 bases at J, with 13 bases in the middle. Germline CDR1 SGHTA, CDR2 FQGNSA. This CDR3 spans 14 amino acids. The CDR3 region is CASSALVRHTEAFF. Here the CDR3 DNA reads TGTGCCAGCAGCGCGCTGGTCAGACACACTGAAGCTTTCTTT.

V is TRBV7-6 and J is TRBJ2-1; 11 bases fit TRBD1. CDR3 length: 14 residues. The ends lost 5 bases at V and 9 bases at J; junction bases unmatched: 6. Germline values: CDR1 SGHVS, CDR2 FNYEAQ. Written as DNA, the CDR3 is TGTGCCAGCAGCCGAGGACAGGGGGCTAGTGAGCAGTTCTTC. It translates to CASSRGQGASEQFF.